A single sample gave rise to the 22 T cell receptor beta chains below, sequenced in a study of blood T cell repertoires in COVID-19. Profiling relied on immunoSEQ multiplex PCR, and the TCRdb table lists in-frame clones only, not all of them. The sample has 120,000 or so clones; more than 70% are singletons. What was sequenced was peripheral blood. All receptors derive from a woman aged 60 to 75 with acute or convalescent COVID-19.

The chain carries TRBV28 and TRBJ2-2; maybe TRBD2 (6 bases). CDR3 length: 17 amino acids. The germline CDR1 and CDR2 sequences are MDHEN and SYDVKM. V lost 1 base and J 4 bases, leaving 16 bases between the germline ends. The CDR3 sequence is CASSLLGGGAGTGELFF. The CDR3 nucleotides read TGTGCCAGCAGTTTATTGGGCGGCGGGGCGGGCACCGGGGAGCTGTTTTTT.

This sequence joins TRBV7-2 and TRBJ2-2; D gene unclear. Per the germline V gene, CDR1 is SGHTA and CDR2 is FQGNSA. Trimming took off 2 bases at V and 3 bases at J, with 4 bases between the two ends. The CDR3 is 13 residues long. CDR3 amino acids: CASSLTDTGELFF. DNA for the CDR3: TGTGCCAGCAGCTTAACTGACACCGGGGAGCTGTTTTTT.

The chain employs TRBV29-1 and TRBJ1-2; tentative D call: TRBD1 (5 bases). The CDR3 is made up of 13 amino acids. Germline assignment: CDR1 SQVTM and CDR2 ANQGSEA. V lost 3 bases, J lost 7 bases, and 15 bases lay in between. CDR3 residues: CSVDRDRVGGYTF. The CDR3 DNA sequence: TGCAGCGTTGACAGGGATAGGGTTGGTGGCTACACCTTC.

This sequence joins TRBV28 and TRBJ2-5; tentatively, D is TRBD1 (6 bases). This CDR3 comprises 18 residues. V was shortened by 6 bases and J by 2 bases, with 25 bases between the two germline ends. Germline V lookup: CDR1 MDHEN, CDR2 SYDVKM. CDR3 protein: CASRRLPGHTIGQETQYF. As DNA, the CDR3 is TGTGCCAGCAGAAGACTCCCGGGACACACAATAGGGCAAGAGACCCAGTACTTC.

The chain employs TRBV6-6 and TRBJ1-2, with a possible D match to TRBD1 (6 bases). The CDR3 totals 12 residues. CDR1 MNHNY and CDR2 SVGAGI come from the germline V gene (reference sequence). The V and J ends lost 6 bases and 5 bases respectively, with 10 bases between them. This CDR3 reads CASSPGEYGYTF. The DNA for the CDR3 is TGTGCCAGCAGCCCAGGGGAGTATGGCTACACCTTC.

The CDR3 sequence is CAISESGGREQYF. The DNA of the CDR3 is TGTGCCATCAGTGAGTCTGGTGGGCGCGAGCAGTACTTC. The V and J genes are TRBV10-3 and TRBJ2-7; D gene uncertain. Trimming shortened V by 0 bases and J by 6 bases, and 9 bases separated the two germline ends. Germline V CDR1 and CDR2: ENHRY, SYGVKD. This CDR3 contains 13 residues.

The chain joins TRBV18 to TRBJ1-1, with D possibly TRBD1 on 6 matching bases. Between the trimmed V and J ends, which lost 4 bases and 2 bases, there was a span of 14 bases. Germline CDR1 and CDR2: KGHSH and LQKENI. CDR3 length: 15 amino acids. This chain's CDR3 is CASSLRDTGNTEAFF. For the CDR3, the DNA is TGTGCCAGCTCACTCCGGGACACCGGTAACACTGAAGCTTTCTTT. Full variable domain (rest looked up from reference TRBV18 and TRBJ1-1): NAGVMQNPRHLVRRRGQEARLRCSPMKGHSHVYWYRQLPEEGLKFMVYLQKENIIDESGMPKERFSAEFPKEGPSILRIQQVVRGDSAAYFCASSLRDTGNTEAFFGQGTRLTVV.

The chain has TRBV18 and TRBJ1-1; the D gene is possibly TRBD1 (5 bases). V lost 3 bases to trimming and J lost 1 base, with 15 bases between them. The V gene's germline CDR1 is KGHSH and CDR2 LQKENI. This CDR3 is 16 amino acids long. The CDR3 nucleotides read TGTGCCAGCTCACCCCCGATGACAGTGAGGAACACTGAAGCTTTCTTT. Translation: CASSPPMTVRNTEAFF.

The chain has TRBV2 and TRBJ1-5; 7 positions match TRBD1. Germline CDR1 and CDR2: SNHLY and FYNNEI. This CDR3 has 15 amino acids. J gave up 0 bases and V 6 bases, and 5 bases lay outside the gene matches. As DNA, the CDR3 is TGTGCCAGCAGGCGGGACAGTTATAGCAATCAGCCCCAGCATTTT. Its protein product is CASRRDSYSNQPQHF. Full variable domain (missing parts from reference TRBV2 and TRBJ1-5): EPEVTQTPSHQVTQMGQEVILRCVPISNHLYFYWYRQILGQKVEFLVSFYNNEISEKSEIFDDQFSVERPDGSNFTLKIRSTKLEDSAMYFCASRRDSYSNQPQHFGDGTRLSIL.

CDR3 DNA sequence: TGCGCCAGCAGCCAGTTTGGCGATACGCAGTATTTT. This translates into CASSQFGDTQYF. The rearrangement uses TRBV5-1 and TRBJ2-3; no firm D call. The CDR3 extends over 12 amino acids. V dropped 4 bases and J dropped 6 bases, with 9 bases sitting between them. The germline gives CDR1 SGHRS, CDR2 YFSETQ.

The J gene is TRBJ1-4, the V gene TRBV30, with 7 bases lining up with TRBD1. CDR1 is GTSNPN and CDR2 is SVGIG in the germline V gene (reference sequence). With V trimmed by 2 bases and J by 6 bases, 9 bases remained unmatched. The CDR3 length is 15 residues. Here the CDR3 DNA reads TGTGCCTGGAGTTCCTGGGACAGTGCTGATGAAAAACTGTTTTTT. Encoded protein: CAWSSWDSADEKLFF.

The chain couples TRBV7-2 to TRBJ2-2, with TRBD1 matching 7 bases. Germline trimming cut 4 bases from V and 4 bases from J; bases unmatched to any gene: 6. The CDR3 has 15 amino acids. CDR1 is SGHTA, CDR2 FQGNSA, per germline. In nucleotides, the CDR3 is TGTGCCAGCAGCTCCCGACAGGGTACCACCGGGGAGCTGTTTTTT. Amino acid sequence: CASSSRQGTTGELFF.

The CDR3 spells CASNFAGEGTQYF. The CDR3 DNA follows: TGTGCCAGCAACTTCGCGGGGGAAGGGACCCAGTACTTC. This chain uses TRBV5-5 with TRBJ2-5, with 7 bases lining up with TRBD2. The germline gives CDR1 SGHKS, CDR2 YYEKEE (reference sequence). The CDR3 runs 13 residues. The ends lost 6 bases at V and 7 bases at J; junction bases unmatched: 9.

The V gene is TRBV6-5, the J gene TRBJ2-1, with D unclear. The V end lost 8 bases, the J end lost 3 bases, and 8 bases lay between the germline ends. Per the germline V gene, CDR1 is MNHEY and CDR2 is SVGAGI. The CDR3 spans 12 residues. This CDR3 is CASLDFYNEQFF. CDR3 bases: TGTGCCAGCTTAGACTTCTACAATGAGCAGTTCTTC.

The chain couples TRBV7-9 to TRBJ1-5; possible D gene TRBD1, 6 bases. Germline values: CDR1 SEHNR, CDR2 FQNEAQ (reference sequence). The length of the CDR3 is 14 residues. V shed 5 bases and J shed 7 bases, with 15 bases lying between them. The CDR3 nucleotides read TGTGCCAGCAGCCTAACAGGGACCGAGCAGCCCCAGCATTTT. It codes for CASSLTGTEQPQHF. The entire variable domain, with the rest obtained from reference TRBV7-9 and TRBJ1-5, is as follows: DTGVSQNPRHKITKRGQNVTFRCDPISEHNRLYWYRQTLGQGPEFLTYFQNEAQLEKSRLLSDRFSAERPKGSFSTLEIQRTEQGDSAMYLCASSLTGTEQPQHFGDGTRLSIL.

The rearrangement joins TRBV30 to TRBJ1-6; D is unresolved. CDR3 size: 13 residues. Germline-derived CDR1 and CDR2 are GTSNPN and SVGIG (reference sequence). V lost 3 bases and J 7 bases, leaving 10 bases between the germline ends. The CDR3 is CAWRREGNSPLHF. In nucleotides, the CDR3 is TGTGCCTGGAGGAGGGAAGGAAATTCACCCCTCCACTTT.

The gene calls are TRBV15 and TRBJ1-5; the D is unclear. With 0 bases removed from V and 5 bases from J, the gap between germline ends came to 2 bases. Germline CDR1 and CDR2: LNHNV and YYDKDF (reference sequence). This CDR3 has 12 residues. CDR3 bases: TGTGCCACCAGCAGAGACGATCAGCCCCAGCATTTT. Translation gives CATSRDDQPQHF.

The CDR3 DNA sequence: TGTGCCAGCAGCAAAGGGAGTAGGATACGGGAGGGCAAAGGTGACAATGAGCAGTTCTTC. Translating it yields CASSKGSRIREGKGDNEQFF. The V and J genes are TRBV21-1 and TRBJ2-1; TRBD2, the table's D call, lacks a check against the DNA. TRBV21-1 represents a pseudogene. This CDR3 has 20 amino acids.

The chain is built from TRBV5-1 and TRBJ2-5; TRBD1 is a possible D gene (6 bases). Trimming pared 0 bases from V and 5 bases from J, leaving 14 bases between. Looked up from germline, CDR1 is SGHRS and CDR2 is YFSETQ. This CDR3 contains 15 residues. CDR3 bases: TGCGCCAGCAGCTTGGGAACAGGGTCCAGGGAGACCCAGTACTTC. This codes for CASSLGTGSRETQYF.

This chain joins TRBV5-1 and TRBJ2-1; 11 bases map to TRBD2. The junction had 13 bases not matched to a gene; V was cut back by 4 bases and J by 7 bases. Germline V gene data show CDR1 as SGHRS and CDR2 as YFSETQ. The CDR3 runs 17 residues. Written as DNA, the CDR3 is TGCGCCAGCAGCCTTACTAGCGGGAGCCTCGGGGGGAATGAGCAGTTCTTC. It codes for CASSLTSGSLGGNEQFF. Full variable domain (missing parts from reference TRBV5-1 and TRBJ2-1): KAGVTQTPRYLIKTRGQQVTLSCSPISGHRSVSWYQQTPGQGLQFLFEYFSETQRNKGNFPGRFSGRQFSNSRSEMNVSTLELGDSALYLCASSLTSGSLGGNEQFFGPGTRLTVL.

V is TRBV10-3 and J is TRBJ2-1; TRBD2 matches at 11 bases. Germline V gene lookup returns CDR1 ENHRY and CDR2 SYGVKD. This CDR3 contains 17 residues. With V trimmed by 11 bases and J by 7 bases, 19 bases remained unmatched. CDR3 coding DNA: TGTGCCGTCTCATCAAGGGCCGGACTAGCGGGCGGTAATGAGCAGTTCTTC. It encodes CAVSSRAGLAGGNEQFF.

This sequence joins TRBV28 and TRBJ1-5; D call uncertain. CDR3 size: 11 residues. The V gene's germline CDR1 is MDHEN and CDR2 SYDVKM. Trimming cost V 2 bases and J 13 bases, with 9 bases left between them. DNA for the CDR3: TGTGCCAGCAGTTTACGGCGGTCTCAGCATTTT. This gives the protein CASSLRRSQHF.